The next 4 T cell receptor beta chains were all read from a single sample in a study of blood T cell repertoires in COVID-19. TCRdb's copy holds only in-frame clones and misses some; the assay was immunoSEQ multiplex PCR. The table lists more than 200,000 clones, about 84% of them singletons. The material sequenced was PBMCs or T cells enriched from blood (not recorded which). The receptors were sampled from a young man with acute COVID-19.

The chain carries TRBV7-9 and TRBJ2-7, with TRBD2 matching over 8 bases. The CDR3 extends over 16 amino acids. Germline V gene sequence: CDR1 SEHNR, CDR2 FQNEAQ (reference sequence). V shed 3 bases, J shed 0 bases, and the junction held 7 bases outside the gene matches. DNA of the CDR3: TGTGCCAGCAGCTTTCCAACCGGGGGGGCCTCCTACGAGCAGTACTTC. Amino acid sequence: CASSFPTGGASYEQYF. Full variable domain (rest looked up from reference TRBV7-9 and TRBJ2-7): DTGVSQNPRHKITKRGQNVTFRCDPISEHNRLYWYRQTLGQGPEFLTYFQNEAQLEKSRLLSDRFSAERPKGSFSTLEIQRTEQGDSAMYLCASSFPTGGASYEQYFGPGTRLTVT.

This clone is a singleton in its sample. The chain couples TRBV6-5 to TRBJ1-4; 7 nucleotides match TRBD1. The CDR3 loop spans 12 amino acids. Germline V gene data show CDR1 as MNHEY and CDR2 as SVGAGI. V shed 5 bases and J 8 bases; nucleotides not matched to a gene: 2. DNA of the CDR3: TGTGCCAGCAGTCGGACAGGCGAAAAACTGTTTTTT. It is translated as CASSRTGEKLFF.

This clone was observed at least ten times. The J gene is TRBJ1-1, the V gene TRBV28; 7 bases are shared with TRBD1. Looked up from germline, CDR1 is MDHEN and CDR2 is SYDVKM. The V segment lost 8 bases and the J segment 5 bases; nucleotides outside the gene matches: 5. The CDR3 covers 12 residues. The CDR3 DNA reads as TGTGCCAGCGGACAGGTAGAAACTGAAGCTTTCTTT. Residues: CASGQVETEAFF.

The rearrangement uses TRBV5-1 and TRBJ1-2, with TRBD1 as a possible D gene (5 bases). CDR3 length equals 15 residues. V lost 2 bases and J lost 3, with 14 bases in between. Per germline, CDR1 SGHRS and CDR2 YFSETQ. Written as DNA, the CDR3 is TGCGCCAGCAGCTTCCGCCAGGGTTGGTACTATGGCTACACCTTC. Protein: CASSFRQGWYYGYTF.